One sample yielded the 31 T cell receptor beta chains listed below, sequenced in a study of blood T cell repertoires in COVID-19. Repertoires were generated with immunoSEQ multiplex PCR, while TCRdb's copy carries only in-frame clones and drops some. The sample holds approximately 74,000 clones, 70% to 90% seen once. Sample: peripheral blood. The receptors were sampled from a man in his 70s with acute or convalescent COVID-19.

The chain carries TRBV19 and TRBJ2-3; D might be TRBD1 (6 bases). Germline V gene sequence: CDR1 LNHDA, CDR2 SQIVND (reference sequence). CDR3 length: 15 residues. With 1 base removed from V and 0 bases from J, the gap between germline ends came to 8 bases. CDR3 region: CASSIGQVSTDTQYF. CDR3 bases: TGTGCCAGTAGTATAGGACAGGTCAGCACAGATACGCAGTATTTT.

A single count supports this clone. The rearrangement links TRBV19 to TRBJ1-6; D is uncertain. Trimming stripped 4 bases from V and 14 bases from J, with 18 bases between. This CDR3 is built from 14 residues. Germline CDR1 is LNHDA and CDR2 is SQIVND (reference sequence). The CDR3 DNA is TGTGCCAGTAGTACCTTGTCCCCTCTTCTAACCCTCCACTTT. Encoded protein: CASSTLSPLLTLHF.

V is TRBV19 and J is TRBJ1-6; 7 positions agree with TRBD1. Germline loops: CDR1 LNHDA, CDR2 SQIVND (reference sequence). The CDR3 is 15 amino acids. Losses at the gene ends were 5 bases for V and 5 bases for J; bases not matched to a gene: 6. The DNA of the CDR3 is TGTGCCAGTAGTCCCCGGGACAGAAATAATTCACCCCTCCACTTT. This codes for CASSPRDRNNSPLHF.

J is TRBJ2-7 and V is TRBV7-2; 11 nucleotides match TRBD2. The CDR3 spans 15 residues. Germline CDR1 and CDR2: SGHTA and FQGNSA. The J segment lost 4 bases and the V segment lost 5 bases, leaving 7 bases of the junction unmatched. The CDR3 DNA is TGTGCCAGCAGCCTGGGACTAGCGGAGAATTACGAGCAGTACTTC. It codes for CASSLGLAENYEQYF.

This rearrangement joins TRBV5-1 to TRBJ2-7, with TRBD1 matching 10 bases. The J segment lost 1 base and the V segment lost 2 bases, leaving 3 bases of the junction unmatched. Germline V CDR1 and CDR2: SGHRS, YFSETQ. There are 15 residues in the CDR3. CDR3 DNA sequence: TGCGCCAGCAGCTTCTGGACAGGGGGTTCCTACGAGCAGTACTTC. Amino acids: CASSFWTGGSYEQYF.

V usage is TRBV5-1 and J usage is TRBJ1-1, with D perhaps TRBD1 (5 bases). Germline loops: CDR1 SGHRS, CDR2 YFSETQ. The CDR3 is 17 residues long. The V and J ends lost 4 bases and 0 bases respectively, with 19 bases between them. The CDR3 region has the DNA TGCGCCAGCAGCATCTCAGGGATAGGGAAAGTGAACACTGAAGCTTTCTTT. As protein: CASSISGIGKVNTEAFF.

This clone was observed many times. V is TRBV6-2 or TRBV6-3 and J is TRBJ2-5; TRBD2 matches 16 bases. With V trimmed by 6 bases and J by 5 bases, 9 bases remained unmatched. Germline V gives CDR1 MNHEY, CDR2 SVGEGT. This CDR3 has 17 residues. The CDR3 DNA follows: TGTGCCAGCAGCTCCGGGACTAGCGGGGGGGCGCTGGAGACCCAGTACTTC. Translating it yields CASSSGTSGGALETQYF.

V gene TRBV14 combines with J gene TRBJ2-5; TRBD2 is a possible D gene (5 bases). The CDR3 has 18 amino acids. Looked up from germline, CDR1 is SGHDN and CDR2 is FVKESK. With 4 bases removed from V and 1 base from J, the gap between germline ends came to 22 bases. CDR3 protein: CASSPDSIWGALQETQYF. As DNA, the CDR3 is TGTGCCAGCAGCCCAGACTCTATCTGGGGAGCACTCCAAGAGACCCAGTACTTC. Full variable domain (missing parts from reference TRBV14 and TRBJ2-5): EAGVTQFPSHSVIEKGQTVTLRCDPISGHDNLYWYRRVMGKEIKFLLHFVKESKQDESGMPNNRFLAERTGGTYSTLKVQPAELEDSGVYFCASSPDSIWGALQETQYFGPGTRLLVL.

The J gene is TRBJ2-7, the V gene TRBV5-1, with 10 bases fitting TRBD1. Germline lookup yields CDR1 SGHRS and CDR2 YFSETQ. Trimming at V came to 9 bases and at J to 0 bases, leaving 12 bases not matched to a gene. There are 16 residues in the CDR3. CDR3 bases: TGCGCCACTACGGACAGGGGGAATGATAACTCCTACGAGCAGTACTTC. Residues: CATTDRGNDNSYEQYF.

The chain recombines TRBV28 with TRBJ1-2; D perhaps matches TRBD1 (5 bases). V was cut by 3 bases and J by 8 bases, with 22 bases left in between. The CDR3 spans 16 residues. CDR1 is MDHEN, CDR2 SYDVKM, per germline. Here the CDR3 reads CASSFSRYVQEVGYTF. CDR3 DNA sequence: TGTGCCAGCAGTTTCTCGCGATACGTACAGGAAGTAGGCTACACCTTC.

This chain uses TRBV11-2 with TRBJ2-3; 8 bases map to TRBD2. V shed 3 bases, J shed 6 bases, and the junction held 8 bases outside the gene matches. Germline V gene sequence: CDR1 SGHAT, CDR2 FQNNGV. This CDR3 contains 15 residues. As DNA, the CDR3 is TGTGCCAGCAGCTTGGTAGCGGGAAGGTTTGATACGCAGTATTTT. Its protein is CASSLVAGRFDTQYF.

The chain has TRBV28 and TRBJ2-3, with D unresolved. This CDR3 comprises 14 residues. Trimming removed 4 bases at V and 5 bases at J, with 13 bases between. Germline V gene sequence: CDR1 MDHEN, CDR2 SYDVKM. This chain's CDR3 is CASSSSSTGDTQYF. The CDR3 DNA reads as TGTGCCAGCAGTTCGTCTTCGACGGGAGATACGCAGTATTTT.

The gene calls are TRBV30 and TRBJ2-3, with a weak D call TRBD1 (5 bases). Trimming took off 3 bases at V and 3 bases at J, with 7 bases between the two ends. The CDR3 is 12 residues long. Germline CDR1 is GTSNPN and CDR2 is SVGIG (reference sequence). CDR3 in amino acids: CAWSPGTDTQYF. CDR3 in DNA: TGTGCCTGGAGCCCAGGGACAGATACGCAGTATTTT.

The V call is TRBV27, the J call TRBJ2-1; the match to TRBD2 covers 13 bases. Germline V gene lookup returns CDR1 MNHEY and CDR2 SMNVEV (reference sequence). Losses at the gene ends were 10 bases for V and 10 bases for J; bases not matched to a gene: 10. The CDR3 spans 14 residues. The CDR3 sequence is CATRPGLAGMEQFF. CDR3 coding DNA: TGTGCCACCAGGCCGGGACTAGCGGGAATGGAGCAGTTCTTC.

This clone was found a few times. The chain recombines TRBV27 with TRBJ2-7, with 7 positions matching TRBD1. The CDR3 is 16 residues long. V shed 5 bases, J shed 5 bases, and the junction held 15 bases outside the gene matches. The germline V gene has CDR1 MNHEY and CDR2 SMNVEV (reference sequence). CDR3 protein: CASSLLGQAKAHEQYF. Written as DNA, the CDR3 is TGTGCCAGCAGTCTACTCGGACAGGCTAAGGCGCACGAGCAGTACTTC.

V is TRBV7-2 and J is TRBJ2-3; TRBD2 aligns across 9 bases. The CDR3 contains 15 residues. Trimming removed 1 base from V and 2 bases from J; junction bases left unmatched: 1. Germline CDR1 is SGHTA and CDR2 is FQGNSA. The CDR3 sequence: CASSLGLAVTDTQYF. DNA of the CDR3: TGTGCCAGCAGCTTAGGACTAGCGGTCACAGATACGCAGTATTTT. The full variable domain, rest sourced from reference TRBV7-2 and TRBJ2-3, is GAGVSQSPSNKVTEKGKDVELRCDPISGHTALYWYRQSLGQGLEFLIYFQGNSAPDKSGLPSDRFSAERTGGSVSTLTIQRTQQEDSAVYLCASSLGLAVTDTQYFGPGTRLTVL.

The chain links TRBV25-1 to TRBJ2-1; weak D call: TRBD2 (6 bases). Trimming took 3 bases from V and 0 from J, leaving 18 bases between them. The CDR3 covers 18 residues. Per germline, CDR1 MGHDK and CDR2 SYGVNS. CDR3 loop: CASSEYPPGSSSYNEQFF. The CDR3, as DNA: TGTGCCAGCAGTGAGTACCCACCCGGGAGCAGCTCCTACAATGAGCAGTTCTTC.

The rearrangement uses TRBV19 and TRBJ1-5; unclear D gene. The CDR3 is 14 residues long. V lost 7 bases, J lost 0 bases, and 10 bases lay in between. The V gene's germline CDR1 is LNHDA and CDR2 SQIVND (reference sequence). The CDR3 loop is CASNPDYSNQPQHF. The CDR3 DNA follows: TGTGCCAGTAACCCAGATTATAGCAATCAGCCCCAGCATTTT. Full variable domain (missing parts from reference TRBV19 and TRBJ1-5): DGGITQSPKYLFRKEGQNVTLSCEQNLNHDAMYWYRQDPGQGLRLIYYSQIVNDFQKGDIAEGYSVSREKKESFPLTVTSAQKNPTAFYLCASNPDYSNQPQHFGDGTRLSIL.

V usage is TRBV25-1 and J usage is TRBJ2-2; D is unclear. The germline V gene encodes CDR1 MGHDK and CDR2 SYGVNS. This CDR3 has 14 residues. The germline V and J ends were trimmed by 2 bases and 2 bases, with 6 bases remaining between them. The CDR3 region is CASSEHFNTGELFF. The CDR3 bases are TGTGCCAGCAGTGAACACTTTAACACCGGGGAGCTGTTTTTT.

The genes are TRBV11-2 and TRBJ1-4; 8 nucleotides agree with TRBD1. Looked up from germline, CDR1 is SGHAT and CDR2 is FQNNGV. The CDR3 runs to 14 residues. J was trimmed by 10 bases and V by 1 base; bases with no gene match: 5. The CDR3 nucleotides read TGTGCCAGCAGCTTAGGTGGACAGGGAGTAAAACTGTTTTTT. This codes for CASSLGGQGVKLFF.

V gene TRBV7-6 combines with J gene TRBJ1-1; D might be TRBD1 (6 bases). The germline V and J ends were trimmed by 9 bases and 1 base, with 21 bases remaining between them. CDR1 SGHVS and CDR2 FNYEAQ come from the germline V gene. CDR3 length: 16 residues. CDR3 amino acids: CARLQGSESTNTEAFF. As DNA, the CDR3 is TGTGCCAGACTACAGGGATCCGAGAGCACGAACACTGAAGCTTTCTTT.

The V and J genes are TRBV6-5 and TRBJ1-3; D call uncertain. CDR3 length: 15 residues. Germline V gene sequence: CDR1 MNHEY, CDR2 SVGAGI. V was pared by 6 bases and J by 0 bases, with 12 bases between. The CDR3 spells CASRTTSNSGNTIYF. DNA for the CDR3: TGTGCCAGCAGAACTACATCGAACTCTGGAAACACCATATATTTT.

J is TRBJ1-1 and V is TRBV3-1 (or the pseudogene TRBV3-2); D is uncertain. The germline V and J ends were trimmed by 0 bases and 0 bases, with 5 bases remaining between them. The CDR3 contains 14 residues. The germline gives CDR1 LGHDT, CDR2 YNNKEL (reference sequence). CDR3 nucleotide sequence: TGTGCCAGCAGCCAAGATCGGGTGAACACTGAAGCTTTCTTT. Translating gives CASSQDRVNTEAFF.

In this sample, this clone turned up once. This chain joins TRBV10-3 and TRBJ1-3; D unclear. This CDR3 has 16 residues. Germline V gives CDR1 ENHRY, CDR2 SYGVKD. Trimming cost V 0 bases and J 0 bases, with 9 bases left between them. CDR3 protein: CAISESRPNSGNTIYF. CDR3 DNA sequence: TGTGCCATCAGTGAGTCGCGGCCGAACTCTGGAAACACCATATATTTT.

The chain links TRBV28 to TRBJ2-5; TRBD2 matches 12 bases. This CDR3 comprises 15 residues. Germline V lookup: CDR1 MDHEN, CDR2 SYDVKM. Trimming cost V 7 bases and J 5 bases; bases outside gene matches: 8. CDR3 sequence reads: CASTATSGGFETQYF. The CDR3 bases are TGTGCCAGCACCGCTACTAGCGGGGGGTTTGAGACCCAGTACTTC.

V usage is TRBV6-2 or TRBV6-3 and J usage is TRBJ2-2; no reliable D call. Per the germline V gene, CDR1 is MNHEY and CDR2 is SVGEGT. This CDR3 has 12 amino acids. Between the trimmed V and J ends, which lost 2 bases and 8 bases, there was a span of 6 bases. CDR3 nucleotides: TGTGCCAGCAGTTACGAGACTGGGGAGCTGTTTTTT. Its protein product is CASSYETGELFF.

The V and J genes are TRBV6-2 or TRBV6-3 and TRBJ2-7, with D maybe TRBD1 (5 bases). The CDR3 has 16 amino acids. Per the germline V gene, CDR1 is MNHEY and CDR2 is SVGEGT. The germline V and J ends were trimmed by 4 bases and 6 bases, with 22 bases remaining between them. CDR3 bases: TGTGCCAGCAGTTCCCGCTTACAGGAAAAGGGCGGCGAGCAGTACTTC. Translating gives CASSSRLQEKGGEQYF.

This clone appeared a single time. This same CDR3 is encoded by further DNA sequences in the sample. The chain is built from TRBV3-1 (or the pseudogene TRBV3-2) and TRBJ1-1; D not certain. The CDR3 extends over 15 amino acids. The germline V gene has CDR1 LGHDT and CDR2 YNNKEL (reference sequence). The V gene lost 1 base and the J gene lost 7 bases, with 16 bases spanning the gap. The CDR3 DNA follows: TGTGCCAGCAGCCAAGGTGGAGGCAGGACCCGTGAAGCTTTCTTT. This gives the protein CASSQGGGRTREAFF.

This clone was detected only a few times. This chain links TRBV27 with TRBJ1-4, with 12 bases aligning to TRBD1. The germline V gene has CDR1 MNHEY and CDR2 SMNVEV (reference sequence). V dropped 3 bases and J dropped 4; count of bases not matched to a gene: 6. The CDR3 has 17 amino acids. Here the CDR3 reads CASSFRDRGHDNEKLFF. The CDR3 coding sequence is TGTGCCAGCAGTTTCCGGGACAGGGGGCATGATAATGAAAAACTGTTTTTT.

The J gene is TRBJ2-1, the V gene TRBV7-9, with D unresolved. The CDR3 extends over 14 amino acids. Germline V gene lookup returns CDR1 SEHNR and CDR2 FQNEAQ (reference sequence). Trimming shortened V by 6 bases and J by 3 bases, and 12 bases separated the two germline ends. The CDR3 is CASSRTRVYNEQFF. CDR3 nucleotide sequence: TGTGCCAGCAGTCGAACTCGGGTCTACAATGAGCAGTTCTTC. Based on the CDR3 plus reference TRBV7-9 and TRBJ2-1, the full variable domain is DTGVSQNPRHKITKRGQNVTFRCDPISEHNRLYWYRQTLGQGPEFLTYFQNEAQLEKSRLLSDRFSAERPKGSFSTLEIQRTEQGDSAMYLCASSRTRVYNEQFFGPGTRLTVL.

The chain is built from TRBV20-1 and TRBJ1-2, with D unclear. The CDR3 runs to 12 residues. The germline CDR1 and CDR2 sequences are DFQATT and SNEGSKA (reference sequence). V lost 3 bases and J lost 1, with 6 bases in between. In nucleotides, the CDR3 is TGCAGTGCTAGTGTCAGTAACTATGGCTACACCTTC. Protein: CSASVSNYGYTF.